The present entry profiles one T cell receptor (beta chain) with its context. Its specificity is unknown. Genomic DNA served as template for TCR beta VDJ and CDR3 profiling. TCRdb recomputed calls from the reads with MiXCR, one row per CDR3 protein. The sample gives hundreds of thousands of distinct CDR3 sequences, 55% to 75% of which show up once; under 4.5% is in the top ten. These data originate in a study of CD8+CD57+ T cells in acquired aplastic anemia. Study background: An average of roughly 3 ug of DNA was obtained from sorted CD4+ and CD8+ cells. Reads per healthy sample averaged about 10.8 million (CD4+) and 11 million to 12 million (CD8+). General study points: Common to patients and controls were approximately 30 CD8+ CDR3 sequences. CD8+ Simpson's diversity did not differ significantly between patients and controls.

The clonotype was recovered from a human donor in good health, serving as a control. Sequences were obtained from sorted CD4+, CD8+, or CD8+CD57+ T cells (not recorded which) from PBMCs.

CDR3 loop: CASSLWEDQPQHF. The DNA of the CDR3 is TGTGCCAGCAGCTTATGGGAAGATCAGCCCCAGCATTTT. V gene TRBV7-8 combines with J gene TRBJ1-5; D is uncertain. Trimming stripped 2 bases from V and 5 bases from J, with 7 bases between. The CDR3 has 13 amino acids. Germline CDR1 is SGHVS and CDR2 is FQNEAQ.